The next 9 T cell receptor beta chains were all read from a single sample in a study of T cell responses to AZD1222 COVID-19 vaccine (dated by TCRdb to the early 2020s). Sample time point, as interpreted from the label and publication: about 28 days (+/-7) after the second vaccine dose. Library preparation employed the immunoSEQ multiplex PCR assay. Here the immuneACCESS table is served through TCRdb, limited to in-frame sequences with V and J called. Missing clones are a known gap in these copies; in checked studies unresolved V genes cover under half, and the rest lacks a known reason. Counted in this sample were 120,000 to 150,000 clones; 80% to 95% of them appeared once. Approximately 3.8% of the sample goes to the ten largest clones. This sample comprised peripheral blood, obtained 28 days after the second AZD1222 dose. The receptors here all came from an adult who received the AZD1222 COVID-19 vaccine.

The J gene is TRBJ1-6, the V gene TRBV6-6, with TRBD1 as a possible D gene (5 bases). V gave up 2 bases and J gave up 10 bases, with 9 bases separating them. This CDR3 has 13 amino acids. Germline-derived CDR1 and CDR2 are MNHNY and SVGAGI (reference sequence). The CDR3 bases are TGTGCCAGCAGTTACGGGGGAGGATCACCCCTCCACTTT. This encodes CASSYGGGSPLHF.

The gene calls are TRBV14 and TRBJ2-3; tentatively, D is TRBD2 (5 bases). Trimming shortened V by 2 bases and J by 2 bases, and 20 bases separated the two germline ends. The germline gives CDR1 SGHDN, CDR2 FVKESK. CDR3 length: 18 residues. The CDR3 nucleotides are TGTGCCAGCAGCCAACGAATCCGCCGGACTTTTCTCACAGATACGCAGTATTTT. Translation: CASSQRIRRTFLTDTQYF.

This chain links TRBV5-1 with TRBJ2-1; perhaps D is TRBD1 or TRBD2 (5 bases each). Germline V gene data show CDR1 as SGHRS and CDR2 as YFSETQ. This CDR3 contains 15 residues. V was trimmed by 0 bases and J by 7 bases, leaving 14 bases between them. The CDR3 region is CASSLDRGRRNEQFF. CDR3 nucleotides: TGCGCCAGCAGCTTGGACCGGGGCCGGAGGAATGAGCAGTTCTTC.

The CDR3 sequence: CASRISPGPRRVYNSPLHF. The DNA of the CDR3 is TGTGCCAGTAGGATATCTCCGGGACCCCGGAGGGTCTATAATTCACCCCTCCACTTT. This chain connects TRBV19 to TRBJ1-6, with D possibly TRBD1 on 5 matching bases. The germline V gene has CDR1 LNHDA and CDR2 SQIVND (reference sequence). V shed 6 bases and J shed 3 bases, with 24 bases lying between them. CDR3 size: 19 residues.

The V call is TRBV5-1, the J call TRBJ2-4, with 11 bases identical to TRBD1. This CDR3 has 14 residues. Germline V CDR1 and CDR2: SGHRS, YFSETQ. V lost 4 bases to trimming and J lost 7 bases; unmatched junction nucleotides: 4. For the CDR3, the DNA is TGCGCCAGCAGCGGACAGGGGGCGGTGAACATTCAGTACTTC. It specifies CASSGQGAVNIQYF.

This clone was counted a single time. The chain joins TRBV5-5 to TRBJ2-1; D unresolved. This CDR3 is 13 amino acids long. Germline CDR1 reads SGHKS; CDR2 reads YYEKEE (reference sequence). V was shortened by 4 bases and J by 9 bases, with 14 bases between the two germline ends. The CDR3 is CASSTWRSFEQFF. CDR3 nucleotides: TGTGCCAGCAGCACCTGGCGAAGTTTTGAGCAGTTCTTC.

The chain uses TRBV5-1 and TRBJ2-1; weak D call: TRBD1 (6 bases). Between the trimmed V and J ends, which lost 3 bases and 10 bases, there was a span of 14 bases. CDR1 is SGHRS and CDR2 is YFSETQ in the germline V gene. CDR3 length: 13 residues. The CDR3 here is CASSSGHLGEQFF. DNA of the CDR3: TGCGCCAGCAGCTCGGGACACCTAGGAGAGCAGTTCTTC. Filled out from reference TRBV5-1 and TRBJ2-1, the complete variable domain reads KAGVTQTPRYLIKTRGQQVTLSCSPISGHRSVSWYQQTPGQGLQFLFEYFSETQRNKGNFPGRFSGRQFSNSRSEMNVSTLELGDSALYLCASSSGHLGEQFFGPGTRLTVL.

V gene TRBV9 combines with J gene TRBJ1-1; D is possibly TRBD1 (5 bases). The CDR3 totals 15 residues. Trimming took 0 bases from V and 7 from J, leaving 16 bases between them. CDR1 is SGDLS, CDR2 YYNGEE, per germline. The CDR3 DNA is TGTGCCAGCAGCGTAGGTGGTGGGGCGGGTGTTGAAGCTTTCTTT. Its translation: CASSVGGGAGVEAFF.

This chain links TRBV27 with TRBJ2-2, with TRBD1 matching over 7 bases. The junction had 14 bases not matched to a gene; V was cut back by 5 bases and J by 2 bases. This CDR3 spans 18 amino acids. Germline loops: CDR1 MNHEY, CDR2 SMNVEV (reference sequence). DNA of the CDR3: TGTGCCAGCAGTCCCGATACGGACAGGAGAATCAACACCGGGGAGCTGTTTTTT. This codes for CASSPDTDRRINTGELFF.